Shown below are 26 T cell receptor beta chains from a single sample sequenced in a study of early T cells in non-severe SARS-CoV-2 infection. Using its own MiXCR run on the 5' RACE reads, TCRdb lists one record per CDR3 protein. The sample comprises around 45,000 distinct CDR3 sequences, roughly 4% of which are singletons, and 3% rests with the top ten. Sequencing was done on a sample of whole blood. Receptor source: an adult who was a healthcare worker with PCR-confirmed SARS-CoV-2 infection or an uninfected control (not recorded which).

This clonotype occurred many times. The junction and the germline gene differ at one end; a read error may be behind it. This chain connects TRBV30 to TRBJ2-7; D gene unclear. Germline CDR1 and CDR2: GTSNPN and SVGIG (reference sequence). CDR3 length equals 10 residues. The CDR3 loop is CAWRSATVSF. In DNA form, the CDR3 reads TGTGCCTGGAGGTCGGCTACAGTGAGCTTC. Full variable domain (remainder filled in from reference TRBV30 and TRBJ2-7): SQTIHQWPATLVQPVGSPLSLECTVEGTSNPNLYWYRQAAGRGLQLLFYSVGIGQISSEVPQNLSASRPQDRQFILSSKKLLLSDSGFYLCAWRSATVSFGPGTRLTVT.

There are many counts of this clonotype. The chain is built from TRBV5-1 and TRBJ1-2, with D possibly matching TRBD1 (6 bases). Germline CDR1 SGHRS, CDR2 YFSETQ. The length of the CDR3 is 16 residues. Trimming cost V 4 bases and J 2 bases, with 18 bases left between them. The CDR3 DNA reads TGCGCCAGCAGCCCCGATGCAGGGGACATAAACTATGGCTACACCTTC. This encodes CASSPDAGDINYGYTF.

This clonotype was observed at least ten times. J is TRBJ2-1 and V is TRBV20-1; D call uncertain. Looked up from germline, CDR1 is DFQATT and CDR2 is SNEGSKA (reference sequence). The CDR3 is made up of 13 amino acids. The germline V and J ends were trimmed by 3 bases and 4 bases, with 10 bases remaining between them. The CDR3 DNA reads TGCAGTGCTAGGACCCAGCGTTACAATGAGCAGTTCTTC. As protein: CSARTQRYNEQFF.

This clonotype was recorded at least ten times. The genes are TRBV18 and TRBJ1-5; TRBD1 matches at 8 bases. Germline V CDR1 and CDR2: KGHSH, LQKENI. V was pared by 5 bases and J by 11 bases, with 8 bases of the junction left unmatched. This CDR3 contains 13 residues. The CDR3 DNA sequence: TGTGCCAGCTCATCGGGACAGGATATTGCCCAGCATTTT. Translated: CASSSGQDIAQHF.

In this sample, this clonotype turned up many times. As DNA, the CDR3 is TGTGCCAGAAGACAATACACTTCCACAGATACGCAGTATTTT. Translation: CARRQYTSTDTQYF. The J gene is TRBJ2-3, the V gene TRBV5-3, with D uncertain. TRBV5-3 is filed as an ORF, its function uncertain. Trimming took off 5 bases at V and 2 bases at J, with 12 bases between the two ends. The CDR3 is made up of 14 amino acids.

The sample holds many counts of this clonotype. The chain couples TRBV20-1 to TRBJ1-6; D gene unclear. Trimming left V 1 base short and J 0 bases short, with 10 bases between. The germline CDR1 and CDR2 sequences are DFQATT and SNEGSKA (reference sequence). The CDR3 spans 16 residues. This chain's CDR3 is CSARAFRGSYNSPLHF. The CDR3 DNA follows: TGCAGTGCTAGAGCCTTCCGGGGCTCCTATAATTCACCCCTCCACTTT.

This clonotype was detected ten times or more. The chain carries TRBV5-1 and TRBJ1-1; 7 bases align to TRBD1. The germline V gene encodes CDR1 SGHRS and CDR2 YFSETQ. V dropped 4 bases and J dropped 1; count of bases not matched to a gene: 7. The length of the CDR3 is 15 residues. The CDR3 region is CASSLGDRENTEAFF. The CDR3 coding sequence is TGCGCCAGCAGCCTGGGCGACAGGGAGAACACTGAAGCTTTCTTT.

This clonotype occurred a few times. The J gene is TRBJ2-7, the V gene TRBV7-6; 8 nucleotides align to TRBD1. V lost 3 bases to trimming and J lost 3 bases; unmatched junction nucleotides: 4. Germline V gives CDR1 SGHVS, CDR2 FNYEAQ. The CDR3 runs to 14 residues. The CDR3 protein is CASSFGQGDYEQYF. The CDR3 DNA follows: TGTGCCAGCAGCTTTGGACAGGGAGACTACGAGCAGTACTTC.

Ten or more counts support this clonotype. This CDR3 reads CASGTGNTEAFF. DNA for the CDR3: TGTGCCAGCGGGACTGGGAACACTGAAGCTTTCTTT. This rearrangement joins TRBV6-5 to TRBJ1-1; D perhaps matches TRBD1 (5 bases). Between the trimmed V and J ends, which lost 8 bases and 1 base, there was a span of 8 bases. This CDR3 is 12 amino acids long. The V gene's germline CDR1 is MNHEY and CDR2 SVGAGI.

CDR3 coding DNA: TGTGCCAGCAGCGTAGGAACGGGACAGGAAAAACAGTACTTC. It encodes CASSVGTGQEKQYF. The rearrangement joins TRBV9 to TRBJ2-7; 8 bases align to TRBD1. Germline CDR1 is SGDLS and CDR2 is YYNGEE. The CDR3 totals 14 residues. Germline trimming cut 0 bases from V and 10 bases from J; bases unmatched to any gene: 9.

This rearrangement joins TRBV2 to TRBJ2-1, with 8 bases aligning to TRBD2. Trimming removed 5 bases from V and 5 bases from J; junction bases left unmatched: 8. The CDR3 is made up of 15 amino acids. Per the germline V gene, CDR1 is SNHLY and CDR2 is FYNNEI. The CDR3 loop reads CASSTSLAGHNEQFF. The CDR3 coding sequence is TGTGCCAGCAGTACCTCTCTAGCGGGCCACAATGAGCAGTTCTTC.

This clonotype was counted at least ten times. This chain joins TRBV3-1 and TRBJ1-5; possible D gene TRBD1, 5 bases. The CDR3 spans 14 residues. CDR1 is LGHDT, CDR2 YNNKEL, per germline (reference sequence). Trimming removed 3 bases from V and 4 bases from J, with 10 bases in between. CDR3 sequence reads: CASSHGTGNQPQHF. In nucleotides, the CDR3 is TGTGCCAGCAGCCATGGGACGGGTAATCAGCCCCAGCATTTT.

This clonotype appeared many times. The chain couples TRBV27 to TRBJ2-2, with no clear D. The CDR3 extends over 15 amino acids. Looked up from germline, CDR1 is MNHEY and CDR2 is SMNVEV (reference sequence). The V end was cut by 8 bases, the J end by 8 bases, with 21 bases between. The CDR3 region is CASRASPIPWGELFF. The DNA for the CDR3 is TGTGCCAGCCGTGCCTCTCCGATACCGTGGGGGGAGCTGTTTTTT.

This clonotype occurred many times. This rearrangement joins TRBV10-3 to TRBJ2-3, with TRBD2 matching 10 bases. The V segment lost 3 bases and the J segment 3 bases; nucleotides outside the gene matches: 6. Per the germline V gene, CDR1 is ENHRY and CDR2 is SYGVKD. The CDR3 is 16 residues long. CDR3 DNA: TGTGCCATCAGTGAAAGGCTAGCGGGAGAAACAGATACGCAGTATTTT. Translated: CAISERLAGETDTQYF.

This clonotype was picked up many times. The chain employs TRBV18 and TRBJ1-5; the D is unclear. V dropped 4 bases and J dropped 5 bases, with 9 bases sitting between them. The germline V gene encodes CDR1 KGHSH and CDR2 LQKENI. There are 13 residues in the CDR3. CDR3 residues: CASSRQKDQPQHF. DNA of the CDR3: TGTGCCAGCTCACGCCAAAAGGATCAGCCCCAGCATTTT.

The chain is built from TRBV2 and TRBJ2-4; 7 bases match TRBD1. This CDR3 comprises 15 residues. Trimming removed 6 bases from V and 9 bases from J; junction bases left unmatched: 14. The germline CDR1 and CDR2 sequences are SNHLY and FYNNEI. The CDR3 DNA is TGTGCCAGCAGGGCCTCGGCAGGGGGTTATGGCATTCAGTACTTC. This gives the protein CASRASAGGYGIQYF.

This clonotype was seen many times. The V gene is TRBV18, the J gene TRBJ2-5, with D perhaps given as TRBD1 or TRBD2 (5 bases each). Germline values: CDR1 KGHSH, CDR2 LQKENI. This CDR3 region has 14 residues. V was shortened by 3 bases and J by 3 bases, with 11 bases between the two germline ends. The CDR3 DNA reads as TGTGCCAGCTCACCGACCGGGACCAAAGAGACCCAGTACTTC. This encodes CASSPTGTKETQYF.

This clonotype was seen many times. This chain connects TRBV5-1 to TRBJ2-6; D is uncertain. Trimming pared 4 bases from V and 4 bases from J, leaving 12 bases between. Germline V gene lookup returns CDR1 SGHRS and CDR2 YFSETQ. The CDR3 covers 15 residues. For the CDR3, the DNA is TGCGCCAGCAGCCCAAGCTCGGCAGGGGCCAACGTCCTGACTTTC. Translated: CASSPSSAGANVLTF. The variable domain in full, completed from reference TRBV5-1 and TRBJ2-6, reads KAGVTQTPRYLIKTRGQQVTLSCSPISGHRSVSWYQQTPGQGLQFLFEYFSETQRNKGNFPGRFSGRQFSNSRSEMNVSTLELGDSALYLCASSPSSAGANVLTFGAGSRLTVL.

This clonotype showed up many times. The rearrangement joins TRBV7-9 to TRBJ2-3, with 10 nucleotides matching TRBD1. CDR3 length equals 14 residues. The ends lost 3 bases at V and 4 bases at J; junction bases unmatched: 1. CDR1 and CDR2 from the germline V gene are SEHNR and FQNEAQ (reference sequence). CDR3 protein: CASSLTGGADTQYF. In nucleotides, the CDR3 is TGTGCCAGCAGCTTGACAGGGGGCGCAGATACGCAGTATTTT. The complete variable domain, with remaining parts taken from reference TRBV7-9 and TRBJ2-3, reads DTGVSQNPRHKITKRGQNVTFRCDPISEHNRLYWYRQTLGQGPEFLTYFQNEAQLEKSRLLSDRFSAERPKGSFSTLEIQRTEQGDSAMYLCASSLTGGADTQYFGPGTRLTVL.

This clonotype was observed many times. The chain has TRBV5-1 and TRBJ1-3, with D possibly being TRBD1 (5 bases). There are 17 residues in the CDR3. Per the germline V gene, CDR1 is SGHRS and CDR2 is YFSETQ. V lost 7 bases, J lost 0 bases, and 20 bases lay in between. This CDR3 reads CASSDPGPTFSGNTIYF. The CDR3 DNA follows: TGCGCCAGCTCCGACCCGGGACCAACTTTCTCTGGAAACACCATATATTTT. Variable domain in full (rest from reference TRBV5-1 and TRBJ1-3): KAGVTQTPRYLIKTRGQQVTLSCSPISGHRSVSWYQQTPGQGLQFLFEYFSETQRNKGNFPGRFSGRQFSNSRSEMNVSTLELGDSALYLCASSDPGPTFSGNTIYFGEGSWLTVV.

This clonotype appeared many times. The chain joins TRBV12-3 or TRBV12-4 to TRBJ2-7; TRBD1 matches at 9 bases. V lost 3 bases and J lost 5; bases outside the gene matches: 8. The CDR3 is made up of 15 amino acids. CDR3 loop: CASSFVGTGKHEQYF. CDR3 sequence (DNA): TGTGCCAGCAGTTTTGTTGGGACAGGGAAACACGAGCAGTACTTC.

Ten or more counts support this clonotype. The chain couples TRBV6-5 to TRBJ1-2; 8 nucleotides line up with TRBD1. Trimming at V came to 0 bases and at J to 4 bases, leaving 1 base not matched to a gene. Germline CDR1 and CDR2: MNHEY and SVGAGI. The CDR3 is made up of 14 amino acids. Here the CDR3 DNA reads TGTGCCAGCAGTTACTCACAGGGGGGCTATGGCTACACCTTC. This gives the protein CASSYSQGGYGYTF.

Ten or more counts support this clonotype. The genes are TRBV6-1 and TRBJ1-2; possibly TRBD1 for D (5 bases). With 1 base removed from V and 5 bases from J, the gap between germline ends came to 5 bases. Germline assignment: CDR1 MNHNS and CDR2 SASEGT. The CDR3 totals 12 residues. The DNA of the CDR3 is TGTGCCAGCAGTGAAGGGGGGTATGGCTACACCTTC. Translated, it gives CASSEGGYGYTF.

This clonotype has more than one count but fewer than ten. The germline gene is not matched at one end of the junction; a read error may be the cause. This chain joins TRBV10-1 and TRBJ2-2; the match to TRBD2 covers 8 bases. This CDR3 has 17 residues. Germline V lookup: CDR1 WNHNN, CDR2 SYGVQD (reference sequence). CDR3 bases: TGCGCCAGCGGTGAGTCGGCCTGGGCGGGAGGAACCGGGGAGCTGTTTTTT. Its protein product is CASGESAWAGGTGELFF.

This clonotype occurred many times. This CDR3 reads CASHRAGANVLTF. As DNA, the CDR3 is TGTGCCAGTCACAGGGCTGGGGCCAACGTCCTGACTTTC. This chain uses TRBV7-2 with TRBJ2-6, with a tentative D call TRBD1 (6 bases). The CDR3 totals 13 residues. Trimming removed 9 bases from V and 2 bases from J, with 8 bases in between. CDR1 is SGHTA, CDR2 FQGNSA, per germline. Combining the CDR3 with reference TRBV7-2 and TRBJ2-6 gives the whole variable domain GAGVSQSPSNKVTEKGKDVELRCDPISGHTALYWYRQSLGQGLEFLIYFQGNSAPDKSGLPSDRFSAERTGGSVSTLTIQRTQQEDSAVYLCASHRAGANVLTFGAGSRLTVL.

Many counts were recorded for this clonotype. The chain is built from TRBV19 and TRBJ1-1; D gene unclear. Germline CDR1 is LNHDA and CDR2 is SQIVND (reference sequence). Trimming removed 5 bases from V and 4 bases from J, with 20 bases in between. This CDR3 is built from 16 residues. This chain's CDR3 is CASSPLAHGPSTEAFF. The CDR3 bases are TGTGCCAGTAGTCCTTTGGCACACGGGCCTAGCACTGAAGCTTTCTTT.